These 10 T cell receptor beta chains came from one sample sequenced in a study of OX40 agonist ivuxolimab in advanced cancers. TCRdb's table, derived via immunoSEQ multiplex PCR, lists solely in-frame clones and lacks some. This sample has about 19,000 clones; about 92% occur once, and the top ten carry around 48%. Sequencing used CD4+ or CD8+ T cells sorted from blood, obtained in a trial of the OX40 agonist ivuxolimab. Receptors originate from an adult with an advanced solid tumor such as melanoma, head and neck, liver or kidney cancer.

The chain joins TRBV27 to TRBJ2-5, with TRBD2 identical over 14 bases. With 3 bases clipped from V and 5 bases from J, the junction kept 8 bases outside the gene matches. The CDR3 is 17 residues long. Germline CDR1 MNHEY, CDR2 SMNVEV (reference sequence). As DNA, the CDR3 is TGTGCCAGCAGTTTGGGGACTAGCGGGAGATCAAGGGAGACCCAGTACTTC. Translated: CASSLGTSGRSRETQYF.

V is TRBV18 and J is TRBJ2-1, with D possibly being TRBD2 (7 bases). Trimming removed 2 bases at V and 6 bases at J, with 11 bases between. Germline-derived CDR1 and CDR2 are KGHSH and LQKENI. This CDR3 contains 14 residues. The CDR3 nucleotides are TGTGCCAGCTCACCAGCTAGGGGGGGCAATGAGCAGTTCTTC. Amino acids: CASSPARGGNEQFF.

V and J are TRBV5-4 and TRBJ2-7, with D tentatively TRBD1 (5 bases). Germline values: CDR1 SGHNT, CDR2 YYREEE (reference sequence). The CDR3 consists of 12 residues. V lost 3 bases and J lost 7, with 11 bases in between. CDR3 residues: CASSSGLGEQYF. The DNA of the CDR3 is TGTGCCAGCAGCTCAGGGTTGGGGGAGCAGTACTTC.

The rearrangement links TRBV28 to TRBJ2-2, with 11 bases aligning to TRBD2. V shed 3 bases, J shed 7 bases, and the junction held 4 bases outside the gene matches. Per the germline V gene, CDR1 is MDHEN and CDR2 is SYDVKM. This CDR3 has 15 amino acids. This chain's CDR3 is CASSLLAGGGGELFF. In DNA form, the CDR3 reads TGTGCCAGCAGTTTGCTAGCGGGAGGTGGCGGGGAGCTGTTTTTT. The complete variable domain, with remaining parts taken from reference TRBV28 and TRBJ2-2, reads DVKVTQSSRYLVKRTGEKVFLECVQDMDHENMFWYRQDPGLGLRLIYFSYDVKMKEKGDIPEGYSVSREKKERFSLILESASTNQTSMYLCASSLLAGGGGELFFGEGSRLTVL.

The table lists this clone with a count of one. The CDR3 coding sequence is TGTGCCAGCAGTGAGGGACAGGGCAGCACCCACGAGCAGTACTTC. Translation: CASSEGQGSTHEQYF. The chain uses TRBV2 and TRBJ2-7; 9 bases line up with TRBD1. CDR1 is SNHLY, CDR2 FYNNEI, per germline. The CDR3 is made up of 15 amino acids. V shed 3 bases, J shed 5 bases, and the junction held 8 bases outside the gene matches.

This clone appeared a few times. Written as DNA, the CDR3 is TGTGCCAGCAGTGAAAGAACGGGGGGGGTTGAGACCCAGTACTTC. This encodes CASSERTGGVETQYF. V usage is TRBV2 and J usage is TRBJ2-5, with TRBD2 matching over 8 bases. Germline V CDR1 and CDR2: SNHLY, FYNNEI. V gave up 2 bases and J gave up 5 bases; unmatched junction bases: 7. The CDR3 has 15 amino acids.

The chain employs TRBV6-5 and TRBJ2-7, with 7 nucleotides matching TRBD1. Germline V gene data show CDR1 as MNHEY and CDR2 as SVGAGI. The CDR3 loop spans 14 amino acids. The J segment lost 4 bases and the V segment lost 6 bases, leaving 9 bases of the junction unmatched. The DNA of the CDR3 is TGTGCCAGCAGCTCCGGGACAGTGGCGTACGAGCAGTACTTC. Translating gives CASSSGTVAYEQYF.

This chain uses TRBV15 with TRBJ2-3; 9 bases map to TRBD2. This CDR3 has 15 residues. V shed 5 bases, J shed 2 bases, and the junction held 5 bases outside the gene matches. Germline V gene sequence: CDR1 LNHNV, CDR2 YYDKDF (reference sequence). CDR3 region: CATSGAGGITDTQYF. The DNA for the CDR3 is TGTGCCACCAGCGGAGCGGGAGGTATCACAGATACGCAGTATTTT. The full variable domain, rest sourced from reference TRBV15 and TRBJ2-3, is DAMVIQNPRYQVTQFGKPVTLSCSQTLNHNVMYWYQQKSSQAPKLLFHYYDKDFNNEADTPDNFQSRRPNTSFCFLDIRSPGLGDTAMYLCATSGAGGITDTQYFGPGTRLTVL.

The chain couples TRBV15 to TRBJ2-5; D is tentatively TRBD1 or TRBD2 (5 bases each). Germline lookup yields CDR1 LNHNV and CDR2 YYDKDF (reference sequence). The CDR3 consists of 16 residues. V was cut by 7 bases and J by 2 bases, with 20 bases left in between. This CDR3 is CATTLLPGTQQETQYF. In nucleotides, the CDR3 is TGTGCCACCACCCTCCTACCCGGGACCCAACAAGAGACCCAGTACTTC. The variable domain in full, with the rest retrieved from reference TRBV15 and TRBJ2-5, is DAMVIQNPRYQVTQFGKPVTLSCSQTLNHNVMYWYQQKSSQAPKLLFHYYDKDFNNEADTPDNFQSRRPNTSFCFLDIRSPGLGDTAMYLCATTLLPGTQQETQYFGPGTRLLVL.

This chain joins TRBV12-5 and TRBJ2-2; D is unclear. This CDR3 spans 16 amino acids. CDR1 and CDR2 from the germline V gene are LGHNT and FRNRAP. Between the trimmed V and J ends, which lost 6 bases and 7 bases, there was a span of 21 bases. CDR3 protein: CASGPSMGNRSGELFF. CDR3 sequence (DNA): TGTGCTAGTGGCCCCTCGATGGGGAATCGGAGCGGGGAGCTGTTTTTT.